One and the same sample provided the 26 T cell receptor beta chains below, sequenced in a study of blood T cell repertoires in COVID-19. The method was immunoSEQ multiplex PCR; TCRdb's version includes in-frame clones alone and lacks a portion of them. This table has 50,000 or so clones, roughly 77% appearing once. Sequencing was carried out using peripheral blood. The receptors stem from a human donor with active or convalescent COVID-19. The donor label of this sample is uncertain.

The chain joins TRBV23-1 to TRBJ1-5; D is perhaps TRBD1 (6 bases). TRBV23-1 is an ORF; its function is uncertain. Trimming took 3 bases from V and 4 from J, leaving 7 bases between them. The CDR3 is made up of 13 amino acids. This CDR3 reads CASSHRGNQPQHF. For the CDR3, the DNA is TGCGCCAGCAGTCACAGGGGAAATCAGCCCCAGCATTTT.

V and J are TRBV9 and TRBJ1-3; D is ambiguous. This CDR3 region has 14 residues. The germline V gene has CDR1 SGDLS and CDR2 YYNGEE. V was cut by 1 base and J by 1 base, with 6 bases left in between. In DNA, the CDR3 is TGTGCCAGCAGCGTAATTTCGTCTGGAAACACCATATATTTT. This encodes CASSVISSGNTIYF.

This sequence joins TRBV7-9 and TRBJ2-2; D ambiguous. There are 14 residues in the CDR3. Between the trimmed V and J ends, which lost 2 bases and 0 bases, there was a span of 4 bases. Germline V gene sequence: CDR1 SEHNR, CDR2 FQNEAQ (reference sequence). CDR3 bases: TGTGCCAGCAGCTTACCCACGAACACCGGGGAGCTGTTTTTT. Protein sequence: CASSLPTNTGELFF.

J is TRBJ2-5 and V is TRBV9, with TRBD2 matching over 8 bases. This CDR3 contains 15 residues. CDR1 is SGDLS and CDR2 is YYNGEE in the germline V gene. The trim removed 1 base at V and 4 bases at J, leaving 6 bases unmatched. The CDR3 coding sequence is TGTGCCAGCAGCGTATTAACGGGAGGGGGAGAGACCCAGTACTTC. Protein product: CASSVLTGGGETQYF.

The CDR3 DNA is TGCAGCGTTGAAAGGGGGACAGGGGGCTACGAGCAGTACTTC. Translating gives CSVERGTGGYEQYF. This chain joins TRBV29-1 and TRBJ2-7; 11 nucleotides align to TRBD1. The CDR3 runs 14 residues. CDR1 SQVTM and CDR2 ANQGSEA come from the germline V gene. The J segment lost 3 bases and the V segment lost 2 bases, leaving 3 bases of the junction unmatched.

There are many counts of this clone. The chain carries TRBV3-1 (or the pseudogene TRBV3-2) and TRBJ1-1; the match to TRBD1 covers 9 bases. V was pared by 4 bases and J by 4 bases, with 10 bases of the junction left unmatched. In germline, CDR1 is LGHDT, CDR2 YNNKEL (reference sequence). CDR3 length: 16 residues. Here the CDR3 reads CASSPKTTGGGTEAFF. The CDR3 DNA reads TGTGCCAGCAGCCCAAAGACGACAGGGGGTGGCACTGAAGCTTTCTTT.

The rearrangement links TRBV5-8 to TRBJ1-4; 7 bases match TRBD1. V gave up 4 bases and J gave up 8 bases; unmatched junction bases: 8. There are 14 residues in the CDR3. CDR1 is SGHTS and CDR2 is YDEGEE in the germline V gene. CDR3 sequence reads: CASSPSGGLEKLFF. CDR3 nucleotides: TGTGCCAGCAGCCCCTCAGGGGGGTTGGAAAAACTGTTTTTT.

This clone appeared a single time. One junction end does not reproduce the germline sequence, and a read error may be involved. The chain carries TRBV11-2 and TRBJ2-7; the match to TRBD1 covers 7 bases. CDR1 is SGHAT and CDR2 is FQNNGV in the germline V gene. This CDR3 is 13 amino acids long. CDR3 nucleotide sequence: TGTGCCAGCAGCTTAGGCCTGGAAGGGGGCTGGGGTTTC. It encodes CASSLGLEGGWGF.

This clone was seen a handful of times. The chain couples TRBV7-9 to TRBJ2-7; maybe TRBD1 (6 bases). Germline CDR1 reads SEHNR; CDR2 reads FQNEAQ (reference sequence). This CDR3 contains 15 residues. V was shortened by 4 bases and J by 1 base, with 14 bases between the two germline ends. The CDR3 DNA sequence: TGTGCCAGCAGCTCAGGGGATGCTATTTCCTACGAGCAGTACTTC. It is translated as CASSSGDAISYEQYF.

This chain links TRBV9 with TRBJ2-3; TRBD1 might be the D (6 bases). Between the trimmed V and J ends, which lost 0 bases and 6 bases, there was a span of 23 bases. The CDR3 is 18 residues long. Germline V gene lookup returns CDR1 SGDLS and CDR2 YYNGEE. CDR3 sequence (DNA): TGTGCCAGCAGCGTAGAAGGTCGGTGGGACAAGGAGTTGGATACGCAGTATTTT. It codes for CASSVEGRWDKELDTQYF. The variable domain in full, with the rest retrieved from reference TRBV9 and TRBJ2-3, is DSGVTQTPKHLITATGQRVTLRCSPRSGDLSVYWYQQSLDQGLQFLIQYYNGEERAKGNILERFSAQQFPDLHSELNLSSLELGDSALYFCASSVEGRWDKELDTQYFGPGTRLTVL.

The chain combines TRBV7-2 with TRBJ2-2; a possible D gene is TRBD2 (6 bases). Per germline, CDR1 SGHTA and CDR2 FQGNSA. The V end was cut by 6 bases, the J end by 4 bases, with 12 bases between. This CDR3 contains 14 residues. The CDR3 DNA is TGTGCCAGCAGGGCCGCGGGAATCACCGGGGAGCTGTTTTTT. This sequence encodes CASRAAGITGELFF.

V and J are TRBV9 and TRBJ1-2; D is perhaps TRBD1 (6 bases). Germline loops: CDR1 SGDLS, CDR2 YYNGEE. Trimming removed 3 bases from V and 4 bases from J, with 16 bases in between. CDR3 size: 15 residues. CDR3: CASSASQGAFYGYTF. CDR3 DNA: TGTGCCAGCAGCGCGTCACAGGGAGCGTTCTATGGCTACACCTTC.

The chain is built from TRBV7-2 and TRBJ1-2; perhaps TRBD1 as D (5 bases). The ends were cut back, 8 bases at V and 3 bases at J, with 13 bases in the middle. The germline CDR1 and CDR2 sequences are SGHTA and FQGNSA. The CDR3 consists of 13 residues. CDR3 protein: CASARQLDYGYTF. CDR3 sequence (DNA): TGTGCCAGCGCAAGACAGTTAGACTATGGCTACACCTTC.

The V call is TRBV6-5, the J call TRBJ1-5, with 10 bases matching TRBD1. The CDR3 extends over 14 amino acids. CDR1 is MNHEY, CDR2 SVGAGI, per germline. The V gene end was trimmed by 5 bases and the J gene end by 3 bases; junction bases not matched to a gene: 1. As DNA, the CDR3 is TGTGCCAGCAGTAGACAGGGGGCCAATCAGCCCCAGCATTTT. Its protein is CASSRQGANQPQHF.

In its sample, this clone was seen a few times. The CDR3 loop reads CASSRDYRREGRGDTQYF. The CDR3 DNA reads TGTGCCAGCAGCCGGGACTACCGGCGGGAGGGCCGCGGAGATACGCAGTATTTT. This chain links TRBV5-6 with TRBJ2-3; 9 bases align to TRBD2. The length of the CDR3 is 18 residues. Germline CDR1 and CDR2: SGHDT and YYEEEE. Unmatched junction bases numbered 17, after V lost 4 bases and J lost 5 bases.

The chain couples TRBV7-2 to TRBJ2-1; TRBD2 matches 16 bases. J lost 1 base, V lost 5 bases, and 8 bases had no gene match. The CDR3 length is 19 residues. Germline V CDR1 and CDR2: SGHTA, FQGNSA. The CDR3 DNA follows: TGTGCCAGCAGCGCGGGGGGACTAGCGGGAGGGAGGTCCTACAATGAGCAGTTCTTC. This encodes CASSAGGLAGGRSYNEQFF. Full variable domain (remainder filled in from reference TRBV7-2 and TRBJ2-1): GAGVSQSPSNKVTEKGKDVELRCDPISGHTALYWYRQSLGQGLEFLIYFQGNSAPDKSGLPSDRFSAERTGGSVSTLTIQRTQQEDSAVYLCASSAGGLAGGRSYNEQFFGPGTRLTVL.

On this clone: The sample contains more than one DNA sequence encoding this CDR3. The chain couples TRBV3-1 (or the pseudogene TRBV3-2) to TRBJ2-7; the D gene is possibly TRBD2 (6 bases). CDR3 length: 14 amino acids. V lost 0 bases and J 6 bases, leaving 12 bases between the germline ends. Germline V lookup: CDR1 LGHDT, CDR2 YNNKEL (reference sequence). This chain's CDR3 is CASSQDAGLGEQYF. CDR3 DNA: TGTGCCAGCAGCCAAGACGCGGGGCTGGGCGAGCAGTACTTC.

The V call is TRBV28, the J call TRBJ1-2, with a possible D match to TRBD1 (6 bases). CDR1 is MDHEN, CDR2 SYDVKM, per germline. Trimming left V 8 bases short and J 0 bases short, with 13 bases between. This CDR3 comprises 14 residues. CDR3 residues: CASEQGTANYGYTF. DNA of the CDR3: TGTGCCAGCGAACAGGGAACAGCTAACTATGGCTACACCTTC.

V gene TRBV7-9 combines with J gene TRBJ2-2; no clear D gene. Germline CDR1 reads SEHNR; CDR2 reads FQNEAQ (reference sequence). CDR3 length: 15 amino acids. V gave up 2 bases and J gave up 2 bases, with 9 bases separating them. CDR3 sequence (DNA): TGTGCCAGCAGCTTATTGGCCCTCAACACCGGGGAGCTGTTTTTT. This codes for CASSLLALNTGELFF.

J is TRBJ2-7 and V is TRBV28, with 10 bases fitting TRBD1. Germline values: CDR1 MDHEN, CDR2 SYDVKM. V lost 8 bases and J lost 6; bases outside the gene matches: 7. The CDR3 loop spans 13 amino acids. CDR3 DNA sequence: TGTGCCAGCGGAACTCGGACAGGGGGCGAGCAGTACTTC. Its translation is CASGTRTGGEQYF.

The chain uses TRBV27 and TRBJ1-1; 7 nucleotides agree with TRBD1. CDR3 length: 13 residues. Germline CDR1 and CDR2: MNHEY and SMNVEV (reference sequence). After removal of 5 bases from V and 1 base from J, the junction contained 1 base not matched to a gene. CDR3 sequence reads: CASSRQGNTEAFF. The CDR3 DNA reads TGTGCCAGCAGTCGACAGGGGAACACTGAAGCTTTCTTT.

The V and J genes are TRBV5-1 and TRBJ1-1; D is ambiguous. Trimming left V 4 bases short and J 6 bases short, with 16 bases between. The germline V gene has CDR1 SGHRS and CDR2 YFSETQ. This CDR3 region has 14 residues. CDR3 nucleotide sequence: TGCGCCAGCAGCCCTTCCCTCCTGGGCGCTGAAGCTTTCTTT. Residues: CASSPSLLGAEAFF.

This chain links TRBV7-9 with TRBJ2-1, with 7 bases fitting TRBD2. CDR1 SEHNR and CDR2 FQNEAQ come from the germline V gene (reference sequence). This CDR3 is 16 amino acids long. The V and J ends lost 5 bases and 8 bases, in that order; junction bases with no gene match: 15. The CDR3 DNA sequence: TGTGCCAGCAGCCCACCAGGGACCCACCGGGGGGATGAGCAGTTCTTC. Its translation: CASSPPGTHRGDEQFF.

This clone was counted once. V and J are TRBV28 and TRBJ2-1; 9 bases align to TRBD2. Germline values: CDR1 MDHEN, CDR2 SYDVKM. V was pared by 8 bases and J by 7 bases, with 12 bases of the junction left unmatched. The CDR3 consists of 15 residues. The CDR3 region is CASVSGSNSWNEQFF. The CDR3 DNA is TGTGCCAGCGTTAGCGGGAGTAACTCCTGGAATGAGCAGTTCTTC.

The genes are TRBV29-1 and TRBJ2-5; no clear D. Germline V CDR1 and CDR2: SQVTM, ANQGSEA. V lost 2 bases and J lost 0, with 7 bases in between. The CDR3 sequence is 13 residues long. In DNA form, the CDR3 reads TGCAGCGTTGAAAATTCGTACCAAGAGACCCAGTACTTC. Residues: CSVENSYQETQYF.

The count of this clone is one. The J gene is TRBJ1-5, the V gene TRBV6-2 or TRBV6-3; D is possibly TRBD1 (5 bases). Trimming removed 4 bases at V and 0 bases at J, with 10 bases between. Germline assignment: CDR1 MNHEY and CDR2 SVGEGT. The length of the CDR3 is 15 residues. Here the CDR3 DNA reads TGTGCCAGCAGTTTAACAGGTTATAGCAATCAGCCCCAGCATTTT. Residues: CASSLTGYSNQPQHF.